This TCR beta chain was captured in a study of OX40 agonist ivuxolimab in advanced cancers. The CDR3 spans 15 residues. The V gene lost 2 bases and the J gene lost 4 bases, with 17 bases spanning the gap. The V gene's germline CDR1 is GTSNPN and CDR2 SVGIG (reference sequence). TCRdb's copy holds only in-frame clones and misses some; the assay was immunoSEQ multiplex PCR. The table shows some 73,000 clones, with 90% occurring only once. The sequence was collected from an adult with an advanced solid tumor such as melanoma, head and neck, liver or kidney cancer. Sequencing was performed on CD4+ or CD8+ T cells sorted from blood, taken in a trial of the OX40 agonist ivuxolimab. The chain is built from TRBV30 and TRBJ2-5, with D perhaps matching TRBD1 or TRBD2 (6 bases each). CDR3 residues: CAWSLPTQGGETQYF. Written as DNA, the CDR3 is TGTGCCTGGAGTTTACCAACACAGGGAGGAGAGACCCAGTACTTC.